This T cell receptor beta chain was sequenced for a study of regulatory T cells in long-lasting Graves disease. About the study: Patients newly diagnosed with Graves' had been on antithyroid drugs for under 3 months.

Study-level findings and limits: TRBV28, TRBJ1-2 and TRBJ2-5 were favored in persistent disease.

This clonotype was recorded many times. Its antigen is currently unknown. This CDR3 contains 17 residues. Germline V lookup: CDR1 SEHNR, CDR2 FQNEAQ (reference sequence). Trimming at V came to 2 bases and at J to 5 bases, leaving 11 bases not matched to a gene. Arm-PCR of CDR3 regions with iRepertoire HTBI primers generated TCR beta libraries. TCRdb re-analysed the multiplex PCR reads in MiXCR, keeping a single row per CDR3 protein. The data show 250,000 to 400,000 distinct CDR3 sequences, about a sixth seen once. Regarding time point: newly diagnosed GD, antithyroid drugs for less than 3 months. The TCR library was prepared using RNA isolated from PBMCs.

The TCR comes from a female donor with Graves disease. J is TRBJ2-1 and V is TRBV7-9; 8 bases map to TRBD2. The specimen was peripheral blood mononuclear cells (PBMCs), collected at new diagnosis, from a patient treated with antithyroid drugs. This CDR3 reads CASSLQAGAGLNNEQFF. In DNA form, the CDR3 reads TGTGCCAGCAGCTTACAAGCGGGAGCAGGTCTTAACAATGAGCAGTTCTTC.